Shown below are 18 T cell receptor beta chains from a single sample sequenced in a study of blood T cell repertoires in COVID-19. TCRdb's table, derived via immunoSEQ multiplex PCR, lists solely in-frame clones and lacks some. In the table there are roughly 230,000 clones, 65% to 85% of which are singletons. The sequenced sample consisted of PBMCs or T cells enriched from blood (not recorded which). All receptors derive from a woman aged 55-75 years who had recovered from COVID-19.

The rearrangement uses TRBV12-2 and TRBJ1-2. TRBV12-2 is tagged as a pseudogene. The CDR3 covers 16 residues. As DNA, the CDR3 is TGTGCAAGTCGCTTAGCGCGGTCGGGGGGGAGCTATGGCTACACCTTC. This gives the protein CASRLARSGGSYGYTF.

The J gene is TRBJ2-1, the V gene TRBV19, with 10 bases lining up with TRBD2. The V gene's germline CDR1 is LNHDA and CDR2 SQIVND (reference sequence). V shed 2 bases and J 7 bases; nucleotides not matched to a gene: 8. CDR3 length: 16 residues. The CDR3 sequence: CASSILAGEAANEQFF. CDR3 DNA sequence: TGTGCCAGTAGTATACTAGCGGGAGAAGCGGCGAATGAGCAGTTCTTC.

The chain couples TRBV5-5 to TRBJ2-7, with 8 bases lining up with TRBD2. Germline V gives CDR1 SGHKS, CDR2 YYEKEE (reference sequence). CDR3 size: 15 residues. The V and J ends lost 1 base and 5 bases, in that order; junction bases with no gene match: 8. CDR3 sequence reads: CASSLLVGRADEQYF. DNA for the CDR3: TGTGCCAGCAGCTTGTTAGTCGGGAGGGCCGACGAGCAGTACTTC.

The chain has TRBV10-3 and TRBJ2-2; the D is unclear. In germline, CDR1 is ENHRY, CDR2 SYGVKD. This CDR3 is built from 11 residues. The germline V and J ends were trimmed by 5 bases and 6 bases, with 4 bases remaining between them. As DNA, the CDR3 is TGTGCCATCAGTTCCTCCGGGGAGCTGTTTTTT. This gives the protein CAISSSGELFF.

The CDR3 is CSLMAGKGYTF. CDR3 nucleotides: TGCAGCCTCATGGCGGGAAAGGGCTACACCTTC. The chain links TRBV29-1 to TRBJ1-2; no clear D. Germline assignment: CDR1 SQVTM and CDR2 ANQGSEA. Trimming took off 8 bases at V and 8 bases at J, with 15 bases between the two ends. This CDR3 has 11 residues.

V and J are TRBV19 and TRBJ2-2; 8 nucleotides align to TRBD1. Losses at the gene ends were 5 bases for V and 4 bases for J; bases not matched to a gene: 9. The CDR3 is 16 residues long. CDR1 LNHDA and CDR2 SQIVND come from the germline V gene (reference sequence). CDR3 amino acids: CASSPRTGWSTGELFF. The CDR3 region has the DNA TGTGCCAGTAGTCCCCGGACAGGGTGGAGCACCGGGGAGCTGTTTTTT.

The V call is TRBV18, the J call TRBJ1-5, with D possibly TRBD1 on 6 matching bases. V lost 3 bases and J 6 bases, leaving 12 bases between the germline ends. The CDR3 spans 14 residues. Germline CDR1 is KGHSH and CDR2 is LQKENI. The CDR3 sequence is CASSPSRGGQPQHF. The CDR3 DNA sequence: TGTGCCAGCTCACCCTCCAGGGGCGGTCAGCCCCAGCATTTT.

The chain combines TRBV5-1 with TRBJ2-1, with 12 bases that match TRBD2. Germline values: CDR1 SGHRS, CDR2 YFSETQ. The V and J ends lost 5 bases and 9 bases, in that order; junction bases with no gene match: 9. This CDR3 is built from 15 residues. CDR3 sequence (DNA): TGCGCCAGCAGGGGGAGGACTAGCGGGGCGAGTGAGCAGTTCTTC. This sequence encodes CASRGRTSGASEQFF.

This chain connects TRBV6-2 or TRBV6-3 to TRBJ2-5; 11 nucleotides align to TRBD1. Unmatched junction bases numbered 5, after V lost 6 bases and J lost 5 bases. Germline values: CDR1 MNHEY, CDR2 SVGEGT. The CDR3 sequence is 14 residues long. The CDR3 loop is CASSLRDRGETQYF. The CDR3 DNA is TGTGCCAGCAGCCTCCGGGACAGGGGGGAGACCCAGTACTTC.

CDR3 protein: CASSYPDRDNSPLHF. In DNA, the CDR3 is TGTGCCAGCAGTTACCCGGACAGGGATAATTCACCCCTCCACTTT. V and J are TRBV6-6 and TRBJ1-6; 8 bases agree with TRBD1. This CDR3 region has 15 residues. CDR1 and CDR2 from the germline V gene are MNHNY and SVGAGI (reference sequence). V lost 2 bases and J lost 5; bases outside the gene matches: 2.

The chain joins TRBV2 to TRBJ1-5, with D possibly matching TRBD1 (6 bases). Trimming took 5 bases from V and 0 from J, leaving 11 bases between them. The CDR3 is 15 residues long. Germline CDR1 SNHLY, CDR2 FYNNEI. As DNA, the CDR3 is TGTGCCAGCAGTCAGGGGTCGTTTAGCAATCAGCCCCAGCATTTT. It is translated as CASSQGSFSNQPQHF. The whole variable domain, remainder taken from reference TRBV2 and TRBJ1-5, is EPEVTQTPSHQVTQMGQEVILRCVPISNHLYFYWYRQILGQKVEFLVSFYNNEISEKSEIFDDQFSVERPDGSNFTLKIRSTKLEDSAMYFCASSQGSFSNQPQHFGDGTRLSIL.

V usage is TRBV5-1 and J usage is TRBJ1-6; the match to TRBD1 covers 11 bases. J lost 8 bases, V lost 4 bases, and 8 bases had no gene match. Germline CDR1 and CDR2: SGHRS and YFSETQ. The CDR3 covers 16 residues. In DNA form, the CDR3 reads TGCGCCAGCAGCCGTTCCCGGGACAGGGGGTATTCACCCCTCCACTTT. Translated: CASSRSRDRGYSPLHF. Together with reference TRBV5-1 and TRBJ1-6, the CDR3 gives the full variable domain: KAGVTQTPRYLIKTRGQQVTLSCSPISGHRSVSWYQQTPGQGLQFLFEYFSETQRNKGNFPGRFSGRQFSNSRSEMNVSTLELGDSALYLCASSRSRDRGYSPLHFGNGTRLTVT.

The gene calls are TRBV19 and TRBJ1-6; unclear D gene. Germline V gives CDR1 LNHDA, CDR2 SQIVND (reference sequence). V lost 4 bases and J 4 bases, leaving 5 bases between the germline ends. The CDR3 consists of 13 residues. For the CDR3, the DNA is TGTGCCAGTAGTACCGAGTATAATTCACCCCTCCACTTT. Amino acid sequence: CASSTEYNSPLHF.

A single count supports this clone. The CDR3 nucleotides are TGCGCCAGCAGTGCTCAGGGAAATTCACCCCTCCACTTT. It is translated as CASSAQGNSPLHF. This rearrangement joins TRBV10-2 to TRBJ1-6, with D possibly being TRBD1 (5 bases). This CDR3 has 13 residues. The V and J ends lost 4 bases and 7 bases respectively, with 8 bases between them. Germline V gene sequence: CDR1 WSHSY, CDR2 SAAADI.

V gene TRBV7-2 combines with J gene TRBJ1-5; possible D gene TRBD1, 6 bases. The CDR3 has 16 amino acids. Trimming cost V 3 bases and J 5 bases, with 17 bases left between them. Germline V gene sequence: CDR1 SGHTA, CDR2 FQGNSA. The CDR3 coding sequence is TGTGCCAGCAGCTTGACAGGACGGGGACTAGATCAGCCCCAGCATTTT. Amino acids: CASSLTGRGLDQPQHF.

This rearrangement joins TRBV4-2 to TRBJ1-3, with a tentative D call TRBD1 (6 bases). From germline, CDR1 is LGHNA and CDR2 YNFKEQ. V lost 0 bases, J lost 0 bases, and 15 bases lay in between. The CDR3 loop spans 18 amino acids. CDR3 residues: CASSQDVRGTSSGNTIYF. DNA of the CDR3: TGTGCCAGCAGCCAAGATGTTAGGGGGACGAGCTCTGGAAACACCATATATTTT.

The chain employs TRBV2 and TRBJ1-5; possibly TRBD1 for D (6 bases). V shed 8 bases and J shed 2 bases, with 13 bases lying between them. Per germline, CDR1 SNHLY and CDR2 FYNNEI. The CDR3 is 14 residues long. The CDR3 region has the DNA TGTGCCAGCCAGGAACAGGGAGGCAATCAGCCCCAGCATTTT. This sequence encodes CASQEQGGNQPQHF. Drawing the rest from reference TRBV2 and TRBJ1-5, the complete variable domain is EPEVTQTPSHQVTQMGQEVILRCVPISNHLYFYWYRQILGQKVEFLVSFYNNEISEKSEIFDDQFSVERPDGSNFTLKIRSTKLEDSAMYFCASQEQGGNQPQHFGDGTRLSIL.

The chain combines TRBV27 with TRBJ2-3; 7 nucleotides match TRBD2. The CDR3 is made up of 14 amino acids. With 8 bases clipped from V and 2 bases from J, the junction kept 7 bases outside the gene matches. Germline CDR1 and CDR2: MNHEY and SMNVEV (reference sequence). The DNA for the CDR3 is TGTGCCAGCCGCGGGACTATTTTCACAGATACGCAGTATTTT. Its protein is CASRGTIFTDTQYF.